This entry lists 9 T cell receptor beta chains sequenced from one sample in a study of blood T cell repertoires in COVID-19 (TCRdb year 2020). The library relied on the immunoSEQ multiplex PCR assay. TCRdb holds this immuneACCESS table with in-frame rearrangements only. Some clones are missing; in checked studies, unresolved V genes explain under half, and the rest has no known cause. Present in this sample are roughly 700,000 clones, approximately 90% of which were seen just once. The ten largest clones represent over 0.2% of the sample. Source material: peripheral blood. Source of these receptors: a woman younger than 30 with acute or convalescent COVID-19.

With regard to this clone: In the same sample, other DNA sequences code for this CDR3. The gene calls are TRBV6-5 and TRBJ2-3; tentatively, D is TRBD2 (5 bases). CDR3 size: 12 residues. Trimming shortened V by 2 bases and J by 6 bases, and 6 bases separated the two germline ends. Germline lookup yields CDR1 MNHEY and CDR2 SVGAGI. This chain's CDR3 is CASSYEGDTQYF. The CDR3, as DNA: TGTGCCAGCAGTTACGAGGGCGATACGCAGTATTTT.

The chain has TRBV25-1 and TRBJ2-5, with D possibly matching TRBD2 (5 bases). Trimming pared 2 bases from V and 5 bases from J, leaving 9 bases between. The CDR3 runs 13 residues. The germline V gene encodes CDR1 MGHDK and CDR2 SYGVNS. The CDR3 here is CASSETSTETQYF. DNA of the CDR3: TGTGCCAGCAGTGAAACTAGTACGGAGACCCAGTACTTC.

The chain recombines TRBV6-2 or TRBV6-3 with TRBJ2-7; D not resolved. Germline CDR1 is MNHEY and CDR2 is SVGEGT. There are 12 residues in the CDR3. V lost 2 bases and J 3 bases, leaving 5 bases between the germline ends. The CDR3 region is CASSYRFYEQYF. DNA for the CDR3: TGTGCCAGCAGTTACCGGTTCTACGAGCAGTACTTC.

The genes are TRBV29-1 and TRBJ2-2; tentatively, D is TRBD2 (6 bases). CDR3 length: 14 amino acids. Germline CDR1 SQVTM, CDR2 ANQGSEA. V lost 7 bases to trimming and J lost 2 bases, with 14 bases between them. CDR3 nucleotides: TGCAGCGGGGAGGTAGGGCCCAACACCGGGGAGCTGTTTTTT. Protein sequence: CSGEVGPNTGELFF.

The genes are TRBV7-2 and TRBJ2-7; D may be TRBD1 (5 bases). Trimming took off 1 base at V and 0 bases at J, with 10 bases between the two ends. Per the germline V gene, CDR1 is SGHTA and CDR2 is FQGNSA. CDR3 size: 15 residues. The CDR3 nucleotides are TGTGCCAGCAGCTTAGAGGGGTCCCTCTCCTACGAGCAGTACTTC. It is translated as CASSLEGSLSYEQYF.

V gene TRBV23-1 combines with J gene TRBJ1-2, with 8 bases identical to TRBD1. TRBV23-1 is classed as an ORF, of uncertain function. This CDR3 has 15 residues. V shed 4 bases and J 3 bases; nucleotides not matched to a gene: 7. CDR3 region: CASSLSRDRHYGYTF. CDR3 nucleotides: TGCGCCAGCAGTCTCTCCCGGGACAGGCACTATGGCTACACCTTC.

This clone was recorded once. CDR3 in amino acids: CASAGSDNSPLHF. In nucleotides, the CDR3 is TGTGCCAGCGCGGGCAGCGATAATTCACCCCTCCACTTT. J is TRBJ1-6 and V is TRBV2; no definite D call. Between the trimmed V and J ends, which lost 8 bases and 5 bases, there was a span of 10 bases. In germline, CDR1 is SNHLY, CDR2 FYNNEI. The CDR3 is made up of 13 amino acids.

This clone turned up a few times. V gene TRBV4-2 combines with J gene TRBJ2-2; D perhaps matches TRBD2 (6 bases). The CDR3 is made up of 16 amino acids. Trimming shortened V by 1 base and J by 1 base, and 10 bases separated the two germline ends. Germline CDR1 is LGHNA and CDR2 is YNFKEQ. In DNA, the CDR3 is TGTGCCAGCAGCCAAGGGGGGGAACTGAACACCGGGGAGCTGTTTTTT. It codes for CASSQGGELNTGELFF.

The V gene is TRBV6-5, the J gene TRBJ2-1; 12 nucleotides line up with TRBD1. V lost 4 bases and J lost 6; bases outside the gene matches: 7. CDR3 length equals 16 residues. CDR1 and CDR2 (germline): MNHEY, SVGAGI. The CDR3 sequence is CASSSSGTGGRNEQFF. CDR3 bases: TGTGCCAGCAGTTCTTCCGGGACAGGGGGCCGCAATGAGCAGTTCTTC.